This entry lists 14 T cell receptor beta chains sequenced from one sample in a study of blood T cell repertoires in COVID-19. Clones were sequenced by immunoSEQ multiplex PCR, and TCRdb holds only the in-frame ones, with some missing. The table has 140,000 to 150,000 clones, more than 70% seen once. Sequenced: peripheral blood. The receptors shown here come from a woman aged 50 to 60 with acute or convalescent COVID-19.

The gene calls are TRBV7-3 and TRBJ2-1; D is perhaps TRBD2 (5 bases). The V end was cut by 3 bases, the J end by 6 bases, with 9 bases between. This CDR3 is built from 13 residues. Germline-derived CDR1 and CDR2 are SGHTA and FQGTGA. Here the CDR3 reads CASSLGASNEQFF. The CDR3 DNA reads as TGTGCCAGCAGCTTGGGAGCCTCCAATGAGCAGTTCTTC.

This clone has a handful of counts. J is TRBJ2-1 and V is TRBV7-3, with 8 bases identical to TRBD1. The CDR3 consists of 16 residues. Germline V gene sequence: CDR1 SGHTA, CDR2 FQGTGA. Trimming removed 2 bases from V and 0 bases from J; junction bases left unmatched: 3. CDR3 in amino acids: CASSLRGTGSYNEQFF. CDR3 bases: TGTGCCAGCAGCTTACGGGGGACAGGCTCCTACAATGAGCAGTTCTTC.

This clone has just a few counts. The chain employs TRBV19 and TRBJ2-2, with D possibly being TRBD2 (5 bases). The germline V and J ends were trimmed by 4 bases and 4 bases, with 19 bases remaining between them. This CDR3 comprises 17 residues. The germline CDR1 and CDR2 sequences are LNHDA and SQIVND (reference sequence). The chain's CDR3 is CASSRRWGSGTTGELFF. DNA of the CDR3: TGTGCCAGTAGTAGGAGGTGGGGTAGTGGAACCACCGGGGAGCTGTTTTTT.

V gene TRBV5-4 combines with J gene TRBJ1-2; 8 positions agree with TRBD1. Germline trimming cut 3 bases from V and 1 base from J; bases unmatched to any gene: 5. The CDR3 loop spans 15 amino acids. Germline V gene lookup returns CDR1 SGHNT and CDR2 YYREEE (reference sequence). This CDR3 is CASSSDRVVNYGYTF. The CDR3 bases are TGTGCCAGCAGCTCGGACAGGGTTGTTAACTATGGCTACACCTTC.

V gene TRBV25-1 combines with J gene TRBJ1-6; D unresolved. This CDR3 contains 13 residues. The V gene lost 3 bases and the J gene lost 9 bases, with 9 bases spanning the gap. Germline CDR1 is MGHDK and CDR2 is SYGVNS. Written as DNA, the CDR3 is TGTGCCAGCAGTGAGGCAGGTGGTTCACCCCTCCACTTT. Translation: CASSEAGGSPLHF. The full variable domain, with the rest looked up from reference TRBV25-1 and TRBJ1-6, is EADIYQTPRYLVIGTGKKITLECSQTMGHDKMYWYQQDPGMELHLIHYSYGVNSTEKGDLSSESTVSRIRTEHFPLTLESARPSHTSQYLCASSEAGGSPLHFGNGTRLTVT.

The CDR3 here is CASSVGLNSAGYGYTF. CDR3 bases: TGTGCCAGCAGCGTAGGGCTAAATTCGGCGGGATATGGCTACACCTTC. The J gene is TRBJ1-2, the V gene TRBV9; D remains ambiguous. The CDR3 is 16 amino acids. The germline V gene has CDR1 SGDLS and CDR2 YYNGEE. Trimming removed 0 bases from V and 5 bases from J, with 17 bases in between.

The V gene is TRBV19, the J gene TRBJ1-1; unclear D gene. Trimming took 5 bases from V and 3 from J, leaving 10 bases between them. This CDR3 is 13 amino acids long. Germline CDR1 and CDR2: LNHDA and SQIVND (reference sequence). The CDR3 DNA reads as TGTGCCAGTAGTCCCCGGGTCGACACTGAAGCTTTCTTT. As protein: CASSPRVDTEAFF.

This rearrangement joins TRBV7-2 to TRBJ2-1; no reliable D call. CDR1 SGHTA and CDR2 FQGNSA come from the germline V gene. Trimming stripped 5 bases from V and 0 bases from J, with 11 bases between. The length of the CDR3 is 15 residues. CDR3 in DNA: TGTGCCAGCAGCGTCAATAGCAACTCCTACAATGAGCAGTTCTTC. Residues: CASSVNSNSYNEQFF.

The V and J genes are TRBV2 and TRBJ2-5; TRBD1 matches 7 bases. V was clipped by 6 bases and J by 5 bases; unmatched bases: 12. The CDR3 is made up of 15 amino acids. Per the germline V gene, CDR1 is SNHLY and CDR2 is FYNNEI. CDR3 sequence: CASREMGQFGETQYF. DNA for the CDR3: TGTGCCAGCAGGGAAATGGGACAGTTCGGGGAGACCCAGTACTTC.

V and J are TRBV6-5 and TRBJ1-2; tentative D call: TRBD1 (6 bases). CDR3 length: 14 amino acids. Trimming left V 6 bases short and J 4 bases short, with 15 bases between. Per germline, CDR1 MNHEY and CDR2 SVGAGI. The CDR3 region is CASSLQGGSYGYTF. The CDR3 DNA reads as TGTGCCAGCAGCCTACAGGGTGGATCCTATGGCTACACCTTC.

This clone was counted a few times. This chain joins TRBV2 and TRBJ2-5, with 11 bases aligning to TRBD1. Trimming cost V 7 bases and J 5 bases; bases outside gene matches: 6. The CDR3 loop spans 14 amino acids. CDR1 is SNHLY, CDR2 FYNNEI, per germline. The CDR3 loop is CASNGQGAGETQYF. DNA for the CDR3: TGTGCCAGCAACGGACAGGGGGCGGGGGAGACCCAGTACTTC.

The chain is built from TRBV3-1 (or the pseudogene TRBV3-2) and TRBJ2-4, with D maybe TRBD2 (7 bases). CDR1 is LGHDT, CDR2 YNNKEL, per germline (reference sequence). Trimming shortened V by 4 bases and J by 8 bases, and 21 bases separated the two germline ends. The CDR3 loop spans 16 amino acids. CDR3 protein: CASSPRSSGGRDIQYF. CDR3 coding DNA: TGTGCCAGCAGCCCTCGCTCATCCGGGGGGCGAGACATTCAGTACTTC.

This clone was picked up one time. The V call is TRBV4-2, the J call TRBJ1-5; D is unresolved. Germline assignment: CDR1 LGHNA and CDR2 YNFKEQ. The germline V and J ends were trimmed by 5 bases and 3 bases, with 17 bases remaining between them. The CDR3 spans 16 residues. In DNA form, the CDR3 reads TGTGCCAGCAGCTCCCAAGAGGGTAGGAACAATCAGCCCCAGCATTTT. Protein product: CASSSQEGRNNQPQHF.

The J gene is TRBJ2-4, the V gene TRBV7-2; possibly TRBD1 for D (6 bases). The CDR3 is 14 residues long. Germline CDR1 is SGHTA and CDR2 is FQGNSA. The ends were cut back, 5 bases at V and 0 bases at J, with 8 bases in the middle. This CDR3 reads CASSHRAAKNIQYF. CDR3 bases: TGTGCCAGCAGCCACAGGGCAGCCAAAAACATTCAGTACTTC.